What follows are 16 T cell receptor beta chains derived from one specimen sequenced in a study of type 1 regulatory T cells. Findings and limits, study-wide: Type 1 regulatory T cells had a more restricted TCR repertoire than non-type 1 regulatory T cells.

No cognate antigen is known for these TCRs. TCRdb redid the calling of the reads with MiXCR, one entry per CDR3 protein. Of tens of thousands of distinct CDR3 sequences detected, about a fifth appear once; the ten largest clones hold more than 6.5%. The sample consisted of cultured type 1 regulatory T (Tr1) cells, either the whole culture or a sorted fraction (not recorded which). The receptors derive from a human donor in good health.

Only a few counts were recorded for this clonotype. The rearrangement links TRBV18 to TRBJ1-5; the D is unclear. Germline assignment: CDR1 KGHSH and CDR2 LQKENI. Trimming stripped 2 bases from V and 7 bases from J, with 9 bases between. The CDR3 is 13 residues long. In DNA, the CDR3 is TGTGCCAGCTCACCAGGGGTTGGCCAGCCCCAGCATTTT. Its translation is CASSPGVGQPQHF.

CDR3 sequence (DNA): TGCAGCGTTGGGATCCGGGGAATCGGTGAAGCTTTCTTT. It codes for CSVGIRGIGEAFF. The chain links TRBV29-1 to TRBJ1-1; D uncertain. V was shortened by 4 bases and J by 7 bases, with 16 bases between the two germline ends. CDR3 length equals 13 residues. Germline CDR1 SQVTM, CDR2 ANQGSEA.

The CDR3 sequence: CASSFTGTSGTYNEQFF. For the CDR3, the DNA is TGTGCCAGCAGTTTCACCGGCACTAGCGGGACTTACAATGAGCAGTTCTTC. This sequence joins TRBV12-3 or TRBV12-4 and TRBJ2-1, with 10 nucleotides matching TRBD2. V lost 3 bases and J lost 4; bases outside the gene matches: 9. CDR3 size: 17 residues.

This chain links TRBV5-1 with TRBJ2-2; 9 nucleotides align to TRBD2. There are 18 residues in the CDR3. V trimming: 5 bases; J trimming: 0 bases; junction bases outside the gene matches: 11. Looked up from germline, CDR1 is SGHRS and CDR2 is YFSETQ. CDR3 DNA sequence: TGCGCCAGCAGGCTAACAGGGACTAGCCGTACGAACACCGGGGAGCTGTTTTTT. Its protein product is CASRLTGTSRTNTGELFF.

This clonotype was detected a few times. The chain is built from TRBV20-1 and TRBJ2-3; D gene unclear. This CDR3 region has 13 residues. V dropped 8 bases and J dropped 5 bases, with 17 bases sitting between them. Germline lookup yields CDR1 DFQATT and CDR2 SNEGSKA (reference sequence). The CDR3 nucleotides read TGCAGTCCCCAAGGGCTCGACAAAGATACGCAGTATTTT. This codes for CSPQGLDKDTQYF.

The rearrangement uses TRBV4-1 and TRBJ2-4, with 7 bases matching TRBD1. This CDR3 region has 20 residues. With V trimmed by 1 base and J by 6 bases, 21 bases remained unmatched. Germline V CDR1 and CDR2: MGHRA, YSYEKL. In DNA, the CDR3 is TGCGCCAGCAGCCAAGGTCCCACCAACAGGGGACCCGCGAATCGAAACATTCAGTACTTC. Translating gives CASSQGPTNRGPANRNIQYF.

This clonotype was counted only a few times. The rearrangement joins TRBV11-2 to TRBJ2-2, with TRBD2 matching 11 bases. Germline assignment: CDR1 SGHAT and CDR2 FQNNGV. The CDR3 is made up of 17 amino acids. V gave up 5 bases and J gave up 0 bases; unmatched junction bases: 5. The chain's CDR3 is CASSPGLAEANTGELFF. CDR3 DNA: TGTGCCAGCAGCCCGGGACTAGCGGAAGCGAACACCGGGGAGCTGTTTTTT.

This clonotype has more than one count but fewer than ten. The V gene is TRBV4-2, the J gene TRBJ2-1; D gene uncertain. Germline V CDR1 and CDR2: LGHNA, YNFKEQ. Deletions cut 4 bases from V and 7 bases from J, with 11 bases between. The CDR3 contains 13 residues. The CDR3 coding sequence is TGTGCCAGCAGCCTCGTGGGCCTGAATGAGCAGTTCTTC. Translating gives CASSLVGLNEQFF.

This clonotype was seen more than once but under ten times. The rearrangement links TRBV5-1 to TRBJ1-1; D may be TRBD1 (5 bases). Germline CDR1 reads SGHRS; CDR2 reads YFSETQ. V lost 3 bases and J 1 base, leaving 13 bases between the germline ends. The CDR3 loop spans 15 amino acids. CDR3 in DNA: TGCGCCAGCAGCTGGACGGGACTGAAGAACACTGAAGCTTTCTTT. This gives the protein CASSWTGLKNTEAFF. Drawing the rest from reference TRBV5-1 and TRBJ1-1, the complete variable domain is KAGVTQTPRYLIKTRGQQVTLSCSPISGHRSVSWYQQTPGQGLQFLFEYFSETQRNKGNFPGRFSGRQFSNSRSEMNVSTLELGDSALYLCASSWTGLKNTEAFFGQGTRLTVV.

The chain couples TRBV12-3 or TRBV12-4 to TRBJ1-3, with TRBD1 as a possible D gene (5 bases). The CDR3 runs 17 residues. V was shortened by 1 base and J by 0 bases, with 13 bases between the two germline ends. CDR3 in amino acids: CASSLVSGTDSGNTIYF. CDR3 in DNA: TGTGCCAGCAGTTTAGTGTCAGGGACGGACTCTGGAAACACCATATATTTT.

This clonotype came up a few times. This rearrangement joins TRBV11-2 to TRBJ2-3; D ambiguous. The V end was cut by 0 bases, the J end by 6 bases, with 4 bases between. CDR3 length: 12 amino acids. Per germline, CDR1 SGHAT and CDR2 FQNNGV. CDR3 DNA: TGTGCCAGCAGCTTAGATAGGGATACGCAGTATTTT. Translated, it gives CASSLDRDTQYF.

This clonotype was detected only a few times. V and J are TRBV9 and TRBJ2-1, with TRBD2 matching over 11 bases. With 3 bases clipped from V and 3 bases from J, the junction kept 11 bases outside the gene matches. Germline values: CDR1 SGDLS, CDR2 YYNGEE. The CDR3 consists of 18 residues. CDR3 bases: TGTGCCAGCAGCGAAACTAGCGGGGGTAGATTCAGCTACAATGAGCAGTTCTTC. Its protein is CASSETSGGRFSYNEQFF.

The rearrangement links TRBV7-3 to TRBJ2-3; 9 bases align to TRBD2. The CDR3 sequence is 15 residues long. Germline CDR1 is SGHTA and CDR2 is FQGTGA. V lost 9 bases and J lost 3; bases outside the gene matches: 10. The CDR3 DNA is TGTGCCAGTTCCTATAGCGGGAGTTTTACAGATACGCAGTATTTT. Its protein product is CASSYSGSFTDTQYF.

This clonotype is a singleton in its sample. The CDR3 loop is CASSLGLLTEAFF. In nucleotides, the CDR3 is TGTGCCAGCAGCTTGGGACTGTTAACTGAAGCTTTCTTT. The chain has TRBV7-2 and TRBJ1-1; tentatively, D is TRBD1 (5 bases). In germline, CDR1 is SGHTA, CDR2 FQGNSA. This CDR3 has 13 residues. V was cut by 3 bases and J by 5 bases, with 10 bases left in between. The variable domain in full, with the rest retrieved from reference TRBV7-2 and TRBJ1-1, is GAGVSQSPSNKVTEKGKDVELRCDPISGHTALYWYRQSLGQGLEFLIYFQGNSAPDKSGLPSDRFSAERTGGSVSTLTIQRTQQEDSAVYLCASSLGLLTEAFFGQGTRLTVV.

The rearrangement joins TRBV20-1 to TRBJ2-4, with 8 positions matching TRBD2. The CDR3 covers 14 residues. CDR1 and CDR2 from the germline V gene are DFQATT and SNEGSKA (reference sequence). J lost 0 bases, V lost 2 bases, and 0 bases had no gene match. CDR3 sequence (DNA): TGCAGTGCTAGACTAGCGGGAGCCAAAAACATTCAGTACTTC. Protein sequence: CSARLAGAKNIQYF.

This clonotype came up a few times. V usage is TRBV30 and J usage is TRBJ1-5, with a tentative D call TRBD1 (5 bases). The CDR3 totals 14 residues. Trimming pared 1 base from V and 5 bases from J, leaving 12 bases between. Looked up from germline, CDR1 is GTSNPN and CDR2 is SVGIG (reference sequence). The chain's CDR3 is CAWSAGGEDQPQHF. In DNA form, the CDR3 reads TGTGCCTGGAGTGCCGGAGGGGAAGATCAGCCCCAGCATTTT. The variable domain in full, with the rest retrieved from reference TRBV30 and TRBJ1-5, is SQTIHQWPATLVQPVGSPLSLECTVEGTSNPNLYWYRQAAGRGLQLLFYSVGIGQISSEVPQNLSASRPQDRQFILSSKKLLLSDSGFYLCAWSAGGEDQPQHFGDGTRLSIL.